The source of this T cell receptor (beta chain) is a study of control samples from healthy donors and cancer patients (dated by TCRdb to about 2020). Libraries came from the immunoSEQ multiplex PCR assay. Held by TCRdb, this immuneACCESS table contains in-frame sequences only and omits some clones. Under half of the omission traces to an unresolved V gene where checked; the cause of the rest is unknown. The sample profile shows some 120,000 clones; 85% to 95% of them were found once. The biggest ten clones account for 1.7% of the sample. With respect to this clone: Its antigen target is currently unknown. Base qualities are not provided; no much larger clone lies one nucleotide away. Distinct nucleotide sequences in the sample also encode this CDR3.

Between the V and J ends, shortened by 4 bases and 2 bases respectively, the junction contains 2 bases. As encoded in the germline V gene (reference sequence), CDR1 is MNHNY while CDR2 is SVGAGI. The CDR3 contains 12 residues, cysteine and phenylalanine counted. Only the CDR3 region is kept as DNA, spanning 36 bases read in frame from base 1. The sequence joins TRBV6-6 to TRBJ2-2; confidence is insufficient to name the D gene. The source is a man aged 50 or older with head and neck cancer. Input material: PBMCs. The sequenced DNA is TGTGCCAGCAGTTCCAACACCGGGGAGCTGTTTTTT. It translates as CASSSNTGELFF.